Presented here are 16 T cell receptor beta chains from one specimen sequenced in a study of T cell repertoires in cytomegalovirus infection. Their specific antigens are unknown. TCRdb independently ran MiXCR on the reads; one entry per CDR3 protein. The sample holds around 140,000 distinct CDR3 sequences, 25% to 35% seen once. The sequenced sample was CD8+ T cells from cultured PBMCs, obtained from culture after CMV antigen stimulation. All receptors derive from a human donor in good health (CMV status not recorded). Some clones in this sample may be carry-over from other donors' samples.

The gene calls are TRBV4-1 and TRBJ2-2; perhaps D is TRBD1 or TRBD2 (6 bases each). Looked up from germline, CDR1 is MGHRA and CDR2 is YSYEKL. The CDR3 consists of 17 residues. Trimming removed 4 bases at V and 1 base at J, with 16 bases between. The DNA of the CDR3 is TGCGCCAGCAGCCGGATAGGGGGGACGGGGAACACCGGGGAGCTGTTTTTT. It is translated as CASSRIGGTGNTGELFF.

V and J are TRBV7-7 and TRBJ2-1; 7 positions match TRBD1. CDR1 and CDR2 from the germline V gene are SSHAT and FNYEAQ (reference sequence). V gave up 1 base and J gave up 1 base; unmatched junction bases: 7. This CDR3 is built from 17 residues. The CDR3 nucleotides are TGTGCCAGCAGCTTAGGTCCAGGGGGTGGTTCCTACAATGAGCAGTTCTTC. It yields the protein CASSLGPGGGSYNEQFF.

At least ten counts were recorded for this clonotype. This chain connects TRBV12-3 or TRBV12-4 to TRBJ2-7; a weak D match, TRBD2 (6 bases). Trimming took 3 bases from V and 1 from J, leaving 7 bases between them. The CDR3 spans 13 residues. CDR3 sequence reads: CASSFGGSYEQYF. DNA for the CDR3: TGTGCCAGCAGTTTTGGGGGGTCCTACGAGCAGTACTTC.

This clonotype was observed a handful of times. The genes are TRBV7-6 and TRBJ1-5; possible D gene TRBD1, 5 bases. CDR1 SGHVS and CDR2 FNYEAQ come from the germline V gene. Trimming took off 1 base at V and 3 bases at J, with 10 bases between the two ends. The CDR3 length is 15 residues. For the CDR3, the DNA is TGTGCCAGCAGCTTAGGGGCAGGGTACAATCAGCCCCAGCATTTT. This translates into CASSLGAGYNQPQHF.

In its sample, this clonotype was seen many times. The CDR3: CASSLLWQGEVDEQYF. CDR3 DNA sequence: TGTGCCAGCAGCTTGCTCTGGCAGGGGGAAGTGGACGAGCAGTACTTC. The chain recombines TRBV5-4 with TRBJ2-7; 7 bases fit TRBD1. Germline loops: CDR1 SGHNT, CDR2 YYREEE (reference sequence). This CDR3 comprises 16 residues. V shed 1 base, J shed 5 bases, and the junction held 12 bases outside the gene matches.

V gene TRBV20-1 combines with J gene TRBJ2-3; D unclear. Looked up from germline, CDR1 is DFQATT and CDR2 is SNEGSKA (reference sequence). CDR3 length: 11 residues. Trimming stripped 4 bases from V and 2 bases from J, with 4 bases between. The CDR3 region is CSATHTDTQYF. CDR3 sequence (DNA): TGCAGTGCTACACACACAGATACGCAGTATTTT.

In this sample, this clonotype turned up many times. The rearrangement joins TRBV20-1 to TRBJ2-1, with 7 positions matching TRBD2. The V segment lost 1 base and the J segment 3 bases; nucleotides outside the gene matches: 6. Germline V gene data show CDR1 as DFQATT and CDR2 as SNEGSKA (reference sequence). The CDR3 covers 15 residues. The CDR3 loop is CSARARGEYYNEQFF. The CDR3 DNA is TGCAGTGCTAGAGCACGGGGGGAATACTACAATGAGCAGTTCTTC.

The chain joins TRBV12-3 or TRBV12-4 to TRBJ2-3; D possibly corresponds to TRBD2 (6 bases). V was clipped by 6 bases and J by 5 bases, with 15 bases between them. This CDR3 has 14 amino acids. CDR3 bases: TGTGCCAGCAGCCTTAGTCTAGCGAGAGATACGCAGTATTTT. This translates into CASSLSLARDTQYF.

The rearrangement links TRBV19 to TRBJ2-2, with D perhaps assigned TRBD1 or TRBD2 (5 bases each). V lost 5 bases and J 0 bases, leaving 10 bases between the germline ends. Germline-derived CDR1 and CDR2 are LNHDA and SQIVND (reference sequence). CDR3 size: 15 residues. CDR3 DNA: TGTGCCAGTAGTCAGTGGGGGACGAACACCGGGGAGCTGTTTTTT. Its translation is CASSQWGTNTGELFF.

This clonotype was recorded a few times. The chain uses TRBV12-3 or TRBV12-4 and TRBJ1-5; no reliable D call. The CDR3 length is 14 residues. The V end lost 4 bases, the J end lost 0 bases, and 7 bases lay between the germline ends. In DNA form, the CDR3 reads TGTGCCAGCAGTTATACAGATAGCAATCAGCCCCAGCATTTT. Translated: CASSYTDSNQPQHF.

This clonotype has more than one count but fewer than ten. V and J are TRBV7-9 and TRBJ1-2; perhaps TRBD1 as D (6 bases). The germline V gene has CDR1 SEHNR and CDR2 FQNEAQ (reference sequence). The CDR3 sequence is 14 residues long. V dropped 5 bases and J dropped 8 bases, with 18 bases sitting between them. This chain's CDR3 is CASSQDEGVSGYTF. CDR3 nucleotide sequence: TGTGCCAGCAGCCAGGATGAGGGGGTGTCGGGCTACACCTTC.

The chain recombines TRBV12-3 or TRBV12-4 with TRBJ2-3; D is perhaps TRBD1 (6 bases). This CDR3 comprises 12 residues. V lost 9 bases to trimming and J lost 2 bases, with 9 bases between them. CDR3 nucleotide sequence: TGTGCCAGTACAGGGCTCACAGATACGCAGTATTTT. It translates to CASTGLTDTQYF.

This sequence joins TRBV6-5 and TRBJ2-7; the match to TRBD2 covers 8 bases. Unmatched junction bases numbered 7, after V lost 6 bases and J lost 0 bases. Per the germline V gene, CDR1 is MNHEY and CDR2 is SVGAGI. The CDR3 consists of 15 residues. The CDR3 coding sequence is TGTGCCAGCAGACGCGGACTAGCCACCTCCTACGAGCAGTACTTC. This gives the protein CASRRGLATSYEQYF.

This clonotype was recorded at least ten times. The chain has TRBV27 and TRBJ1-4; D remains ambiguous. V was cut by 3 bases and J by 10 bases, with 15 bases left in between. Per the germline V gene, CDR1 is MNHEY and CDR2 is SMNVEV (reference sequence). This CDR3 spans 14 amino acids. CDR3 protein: CASSFGLGIGKLFF. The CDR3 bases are TGTGCCAGCAGTTTTGGGCTCGGGATTGGAAAACTGTTTTTT.

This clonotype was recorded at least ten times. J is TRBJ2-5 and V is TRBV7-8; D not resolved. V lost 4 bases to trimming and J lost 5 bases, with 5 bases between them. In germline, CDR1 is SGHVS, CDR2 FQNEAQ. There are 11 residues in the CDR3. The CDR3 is CASSSVETQYF. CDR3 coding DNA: TGTGCCAGCAGCTCCGTCGAGACCCAGTACTTC. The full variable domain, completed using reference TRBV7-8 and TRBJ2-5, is GAGVSQSPRYKVAKRGQDVALRCDPISGHVSLFWYQQALGQGPEFLTYFQNEAQLDKSGLPSDRFFAERPEGSVSTLKIQRTQQEDSAVYLCASSSVETQYFGPGTRLLVL.

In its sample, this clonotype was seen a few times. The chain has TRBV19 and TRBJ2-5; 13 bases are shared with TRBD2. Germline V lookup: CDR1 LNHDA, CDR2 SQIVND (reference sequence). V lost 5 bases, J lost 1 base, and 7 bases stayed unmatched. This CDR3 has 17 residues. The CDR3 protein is CASSPWTSGGPQETQYF. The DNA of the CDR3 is TGTGCCAGTAGTCCCTGGACTAGCGGGGGACCCCAAGAGACCCAGTACTTC.